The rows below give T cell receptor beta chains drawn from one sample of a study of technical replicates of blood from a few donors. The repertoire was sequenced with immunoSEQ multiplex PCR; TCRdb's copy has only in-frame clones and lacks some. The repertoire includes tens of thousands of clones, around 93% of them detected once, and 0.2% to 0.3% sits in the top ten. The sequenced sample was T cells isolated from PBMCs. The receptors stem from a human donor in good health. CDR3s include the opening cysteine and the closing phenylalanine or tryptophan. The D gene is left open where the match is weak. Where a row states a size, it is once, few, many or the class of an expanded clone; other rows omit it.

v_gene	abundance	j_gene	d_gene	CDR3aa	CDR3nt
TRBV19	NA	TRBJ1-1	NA	CASSPELVGPEAFF	TGTGCCAGTAGTCCTGAACTGGTCGGTCCTGAAGCTTTCTTT
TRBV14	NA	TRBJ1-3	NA	CASSSGLPIYF	TGTGCCAGCAGCTCAGGACTGCCCATATATTTT
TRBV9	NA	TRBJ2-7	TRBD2	CASSTAAGGVYEQYF	TGTGCCAGCAGCACGGCGGCGGGAGGCGTCTACGAGCAGTACTTC
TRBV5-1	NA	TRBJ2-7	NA	CASSLGQLGYEQYF	TGCGCCAGCAGCTTGGGGCAGCTAGGCTACGAGCAGTACTTC
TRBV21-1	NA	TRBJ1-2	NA	CATRIRGDRGQSGEYGYTF	TGTGCCACCCGAATTCGGGGGGACAGGGGGCAATCTGGGGAATATGGCTACACCTTC
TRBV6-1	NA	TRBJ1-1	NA	CASSEQGIEAFF	TGTGCCAGCAGTGAACAGGGCATTGAAGCTTTCTTT
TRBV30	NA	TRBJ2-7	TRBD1	CAWTDRVSYEQYF	TGTGCCTGGACTGACAGGGTCTCCTACGAGCAGTACTTC
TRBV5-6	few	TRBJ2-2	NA	CASSLVVSTGELFF	TGTGCCAGCAGCTTGGTAGTATCCACCGGGGAGCTGTTTTTT
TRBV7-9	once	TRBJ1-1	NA	CASRVGVNTEAFF	TGTGCCAGCAGGGTCGGGGTGAACACTGAAGCTTTCTTT
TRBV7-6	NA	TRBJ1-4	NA	CASSAASEKLFF	TGTGCCAGCAGCGCCGCTAGCGAAAAACTGTTTTTT
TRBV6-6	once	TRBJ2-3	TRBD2	CASGIAGGGGTDTQYF	TGTGCCAGCGGTATAGCGGGGGGCGGGGGCACAGATACGCAGTATTTT
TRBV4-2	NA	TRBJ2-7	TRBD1	CASSQTTTGATYEQYF	TGTGCCAGCAGCCAAACGACCACAGGGGCTACCTACGAGCAGTACTTC
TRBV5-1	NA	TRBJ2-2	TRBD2	CASWGLADTGELFF	TGCGCCAGTTGGGGACTAGCGGATACCGGGGAGCTGTTTTTT
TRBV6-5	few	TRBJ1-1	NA	CASSMRAFNTEAFF	TGTGCCAGCAGTATGCGGGCCTTTAACACTGAAGCTTTCTTT
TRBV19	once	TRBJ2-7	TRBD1	CASSPFRDREAPSYEQYF	TGTGCCAGTTCCCCGTTTCGGGACAGGGAAGCCCCATCCTACGAGCAGTACTTC
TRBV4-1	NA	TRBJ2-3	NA	CASSQEFGTDTQYF	TGCGCCAGCAGCCAAGAGTTCGGCACAGATACGCAGTATTTT
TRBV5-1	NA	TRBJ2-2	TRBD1	CASSASGTGGELDTNTGELFF	TGCGCCAGCAGCGCGTCCGGGACAGGGGGCGAGTTAGACACGAACACCGGGGAGCTGTTTTTT
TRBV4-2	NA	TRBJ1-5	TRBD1	CASSREDRGGQPQHF	TGTGCCAGCAGCCGAGAAGACAGGGGCGGTCAGCCCCAGCATTTT
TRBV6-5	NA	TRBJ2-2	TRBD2	CASSYLGGTGELFF	TGTGCCAGCAGTTACCTCGGGGGGACCGGGGAGCTGTTTTTT
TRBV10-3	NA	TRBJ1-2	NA	CAISGSENYGYTF	TGTGCCATCAGTGGATCGGAGAACTATGGCTACACCTTC
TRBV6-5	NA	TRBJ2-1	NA	CASSPGGSYNEQFF	TGTGCCAGCAGTCCAGGGGGGTCCTACAATGAGCAGTTCTTC
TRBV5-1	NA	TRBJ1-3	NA	CASSLDPSSGNTIYF	TGCGCCAGCAGCTTGGATCCTAGCTCTGGAAACACCATATATTTT
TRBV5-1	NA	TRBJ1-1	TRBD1	CASSLAAGGQGDRTEAFF	TGCGCCAGCAGCTTGGCCGCGGGGGGGCAGGGGGATCGCACTGAAGCTTTCTTT
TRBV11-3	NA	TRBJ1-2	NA	CASSSQGGGYTF	TGTGCCAGCAGCTCGCAGGGAGGGGGCTACACCTTC
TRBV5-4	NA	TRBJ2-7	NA	CASSPDIGYEQYF	TGTGCCAGCAGCCCCGACATAGGCTACGAGCAGTACTTC
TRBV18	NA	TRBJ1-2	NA	CASSVTGNGYTF	TGTGCCAGCTCGGTTACAGGAAATGGCTACACCTTC
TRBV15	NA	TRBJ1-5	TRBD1	CATSRQGLGNQPQHF	TGTGCCACCAGCCGACAGGGCTTAGGCAATCAGCCCCAGCATTTT
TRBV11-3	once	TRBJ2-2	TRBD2	CASSLDGTRGPGELFF	TGTGCCAGCAGCTTAGATGGGACTAGAGGTCCCGGGGAGCTGTTTTTT
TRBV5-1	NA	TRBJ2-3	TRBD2	CASSWTLAGGSDTQYF	TGCGCCAGCAGCTGGACCCTAGCGGGAGGGTCAGATACGCAGTATTTT
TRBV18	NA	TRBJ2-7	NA	CASSLLRVDEQYF	TGTGCCAGCTCACTTCTCAGGGTCGACGAGCAGTACTTC
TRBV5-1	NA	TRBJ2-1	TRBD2	CASSFGLAEPYNEQFF	TGCGCCAGCAGCTTCGGACTAGCGGAACCCTACAATGAGCAGTTCTTC
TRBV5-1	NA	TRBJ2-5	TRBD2	CASSFSGGDQETQYF	TGCGCCAGCAGCTTTAGCGGGGGGGACCAAGAGACCCAGTACTTC
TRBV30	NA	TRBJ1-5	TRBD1	CAWDVGQGARSRFGGQPQHF	TGTGCCTGGGACGTGGGACAGGGGGCGCGGAGCCGTTTCGGAGGTCAGCCCCAGCATTTT
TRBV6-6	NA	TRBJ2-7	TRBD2	CASKPGGLKSYEQYF	TGTGCCAGCAAGCCGGGGGGGTTGAAGTCCTACGAGCAGTACTTC
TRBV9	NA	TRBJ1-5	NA	CASSGGTNSNQPQHF	TGTGCCAGCAGCGGGGGGACAAATAGCAATCAGCCCCAGCATTTT
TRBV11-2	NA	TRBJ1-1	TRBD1	CASSLRTGSNTEAFF	TGTGCCAGCAGCCTCAGGACAGGTTCGAACACTGAAGCTTTCTTT
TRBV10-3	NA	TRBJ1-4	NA	CAISESERETNEKLFF	TGTGCCATCAGTGAGTCTGAGAGGGAAACTAATGAAAAACTGTTTTTT
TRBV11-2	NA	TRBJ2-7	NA	CASSFSRGAYEQYF	TGTGCCAGCAGCTTCTCCAGGGGCGCCTACGAGCAGTACTTC
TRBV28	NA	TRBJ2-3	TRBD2	CASSFAGGLGDTQYF	TGTGCCAGCAGTTTCGCGGGGGGGCTTGGCGATACGCAGTATTTT
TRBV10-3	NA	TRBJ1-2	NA	CATASGTNYGYTF	TGTGCCACCGCCTCGGGGACAAACTATGGCTACACCTTC
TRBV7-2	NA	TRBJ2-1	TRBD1	CASSLFQGTGSHEQFF	TGTGCCAGCAGCTTATTTCAGGGGACAGGGTCCCATGAGCAGTTCTTC